This T cell receptor (beta chain) was recorded in a study of T-cell reconstitution after alpha-beta-depleted transplantation in children. CDR1 and CDR2 (germline): MNHEY, SVGAGI. The germline V and J ends were trimmed by 2 bases and 9 bases, with 11 bases remaining between them. This CDR3 comprises 13 residues. The TCRbeta library incorporated unique molecular identifiers. From the PCR reads, TCRdb called clonotypes with MiXCR, one entry per CDR3 protein. The sample contains about 500,000 distinct CDR3 sequences, about 30% of which appear only once. This receptor was taken from a human donor who donated a stem cell graft to a child with aplastic anemia. The V and J genes are TRBV6-5 and TRBJ2-1; unclear D gene. Sequenced material: PBMCs from the stem cell graft donor, taken from the stem cell graft. The CDR3 DNA follows: TGTGCCAGCAGTTACGACGGGTTGAGTGAGCAGTTCTTC. The encoded protein is CASSYDGLSEQFF.